This section outlines one T cell receptor beta chain sequence together with its context. Its antigen is currently unknown. Some clones are missing from TCRdb's copy, which holds only in-frame ones; the method was immunoSEQ multiplex PCR. Among around 340,000 clones, approximately 86% were seen once, and the ten largest hold 9.5% to 12%. Treatment: about 20 received Ad26.COV2.S at low or high dose, single or two shots; 5 received placebo; per-sample allocation not given. Sampling was done on day 63 after the first vaccine or placebo injection. As its vector, the vaccine had Ad26, which expressed Wuhan-strain SARS-CoV-2 spike. The data were obtained in a study of Ad26.COV2.S vaccination and SARS-CoV-2 variants. Study-level information: Donor had been placed in the Ad26.COV2.S arm of the COV1001 trial. Ad26.COV2.S shots went into the muscle once or twice, 56 days apart.

In germline, CDR1 is MNHEY, CDR2 SMNVEV (reference sequence). The CDR3 totals 13 residues. Trimming pared 0 bases from V and 3 bases from J, leaving 3 bases between. Study outcomes and limitations: Substantial breadth was reportedly displayed by spike-specific CD8+ and CD4+ T cell responses after vaccination.

This TCR came from a person aged 18-60 years who received the Ad26.COV2.S COVID-19 vaccine or a placebo. The source material was peripheral blood, sampled in a trial of Ad26.COV2.S vaccine versus placebo. The V call is TRBV27, the J call TRBJ2-4; D remains ambiguous. CDR3 region: CASSLSGKNIQYF. The CDR3 nucleotides are TGTGCCAGCAGTTTATCGGGCAAAAACATTCAGTACTTC.